This is a list of T cell receptor beta chains from one sample in a study of cytomegalovirus exposure and HLA in healthy donors. Sequenced by immunoSEQ multiplex PCR; TCRdb stores in-frame clones only, minus some. The sample holds under 130,000 clones; approximately 86% are singletons and the top ten take under 6.5%. The source material was PBMCs. All receptors come from a man between 18 and 29 years old in good health and CMV-seronegative. CDR3s include the opening cysteine and the closing phenylalanine or tryptophan.

V,J,CDR3
TRBV7-6,TRBJ2-7,CASSQAPGYEQYF
TRBV28,TRBJ1-2,CASSVPGRGSSRDTF
TRBV11-3,TRBJ1-5,CASSLTGGNQPQHF
TRBV6-5,TRBJ2-3,CASSWTTGSVDTQYF
TRBV6-5,TRBJ1-1,CASSYSRWANTEAFF
TRBV28,TRBJ1-5,CASSPMDRVSNQPQHF
TRBV7-2,TRBJ1-5,CASSASEGSSQPQHF
TRBV10-3,TRBJ1-4,CASRAGLATNEKLFF
TRBV28,TRBJ2-5,CASSLAGGDQETQYF
TRBV9,TRBJ2-5,CASSTSGSWETQYF
TRBV7-6,TRBJ1-5,CASSLYRGTGVSNQPQHF
TRBV27,TRBJ1-2,CASSPTGGTYGYTF
TRBV2,TRBJ2-1,CASSEDEYNEQFF
TRBV14,TRBJ1-1,CASSQEISGKGTEAFF
TRBV9,TRBJ2-7,CASSVAGGHEQYF
TRBV19,TRBJ1-2,CASSIVPGGGYTF
TRBV19,TRBJ1-1,CASSTTGMNTEAFF
TRBV4-2,TRBJ2-5,CASSSPRLAGVKGKTQYF
TRBV11-3,TRBJ2-7,CASSLEGQGSPYEQYF
TRBV30,TRBJ2-1,CAWSVRFAGVGNEQFF
TRBV6-5,TRBJ1-4,CASSNGQNEKLFF
TRBV7-9,TRBJ2-1,CASSPGYNEQFF
TRBV30,TRBJ1-1,CAGGQFEAFF
TRBV28,TRBJ2-7,CASNHRGRDEQYF